The 21 T cell receptor beta chains listed next were all sequenced from one sample in a study of T cells of healthy individuals. One entry per CDR3 protein results from TCRdb running MiXCR on the 5' RACE reads. The sample lists 40,000 to 65,000 distinct CDR3 sequences; about 14% were seen once. These receptors were taken from a human donor in good health.

V is TRBV7-8 and J is TRBJ1-3; D ambiguous. CDR1 is SGHVS and CDR2 is FQNEAQ in the germline V gene. CDR3 size: 12 residues. V was pared by 2 bases and J by 7 bases, with 6 bases between. The CDR3 reads CASSLWSNTIYF. The CDR3 DNA is TGTGCCAGCAGCTTATGGTCGAACACCATATATTTT.

This clonotype turned up a few times. V gene TRBV9 combines with J gene TRBJ1-6; no firm D call. The CDR3 is 14 amino acids. Germline CDR1 SGDLS, CDR2 YYNGEE. The V end was cut by 1 base, the J end by 7 bases, with 9 bases between. The CDR3, as DNA: TGTGCCAGCAGCGTAATCCCATTGAATTCACCCCTCCACTTT. Protein product: CASSVIPLNSPLHF.

Regarding this clonotype: This may be a read error, as it is one base from a much larger clone. The chain links TRBV4-1 to TRBJ2-1; D not certain. This CDR3 has 16 amino acids. Germline lookup yields CDR1 MGHRA and CDR2 YSYEKL. With 1 base removed from V and 1 base from J, the gap between germline ends came to 11 bases. The CDR3 sequence is CASSQGIRLSYNEQFF. The CDR3 DNA reads TGCGCCAGCAGCCAAGGGATCCGCTTATCCTACAATGAGCAGTTCTTC.

This clonotype was seen more than once but under ten times. The chain couples TRBV18 to TRBJ1-2, with 8 bases matching TRBD1. With V trimmed by 6 bases and J by 2 bases, 5 bases remained unmatched. The CDR3 is 14 amino acids. Per the germline V gene, CDR1 is KGHSH and CDR2 is LQKENI. The CDR3: CASSRTGTNYGYTF. The CDR3 bases are TGTGCCAGCTCCCGGACAGGGACGAACTATGGCTACACCTTC.

The sample holds many counts of this clonotype. V usage is TRBV3-1 and J usage is TRBJ2-2; 11 nucleotides match TRBD2. The CDR3 has 17 residues. Germline V gene sequence: CDR1 LGHDT, CDR2 YNNKEL (reference sequence). V was clipped by 1 base and J by 5 bases; unmatched bases: 6. This CDR3 is CASSQAILAGATGELFF. The CDR3 coding sequence is TGTGCCAGCAGCCAAGCTATACTAGCGGGAGCTACCGGGGAGCTGTTTTTT.

J is TRBJ2-5 and V is TRBV5-1; D gene unclear. Germline V gives CDR1 SGHRS, CDR2 YFSETQ. The length of the CDR3 is 14 residues. V lost 2 bases and J lost 2, with 10 bases in between. CDR3 in DNA: TGCGCCAGCAGCTTAACAGTAGGACAAGAGACCCAGTACTTC. Amino acid sequence: CASSLTVGQETQYF.

The table lists this clonotype with many counts. The V and J genes are TRBV6-2 or TRBV6-3 and TRBJ2-5; 10 nucleotides line up with TRBD2. The CDR3 is 15 amino acids. The germline gives CDR1 MNHEY, CDR2 SVGEGT. Trimming cost V 6 bases and J 7 bases; bases outside gene matches: 11. The CDR3 loop reads CASRLTSGTPRTQYF. The CDR3, as DNA: TGTGCCAGCAGATTAACTAGCGGGACACCGAGGACCCAGTACTTC.

This clonotype was counted at least ten times. The genes are TRBV7-2 and TRBJ2-7, with 9 bases lining up with TRBD2. The CDR3 extends over 14 amino acids. CDR1 and CDR2 from the germline V gene are SGHTA and FQGNSA. The V segment lost 1 base and the J segment 4 bases; nucleotides outside the gene matches: 2. In DNA, the CDR3 is TGTGCCAGCAGCTTAGAGCGGGGGGTATACGAGCAGTACTTC. It encodes CASSLERGVYEQYF.

This clonotype appeared a few times. This chain connects TRBV29-1 to TRBJ2-7, with 11 bases that match TRBD2. This CDR3 contains 15 residues. J was trimmed by 7 bases and V by 5 bases; bases with no gene match: 13. In germline, CDR1 is SQVTM, CDR2 ANQGSEA. The CDR3 bases are TGCAGCGTTACGTTGGGGACTAGCGGCCTCCGGGAGCAGTACTTC. Protein product: CSVTLGTSGLREQYF.

In its sample, this clonotype was seen many times. The chain recombines TRBV18 with TRBJ1-2, with D perhaps matching TRBD1 (5 bases). V was shortened by 2 bases and J by 5 bases, with 6 bases between the two germline ends. CDR3 length: 12 amino acids. Germline values: CDR1 KGHSH, CDR2 LQKENI. Here the CDR3 DNA reads TGTGCCAGCTCACCAGAGGGGTATGGCTACACCTTC. As protein: CASSPEGYGYTF.

The CDR3 spells CASSFSNTEAFF. The CDR3 region has the DNA TGTGCCAGCAGCTTTTCGAACACTGAAGCTTTCTTT. The chain recombines TRBV7-2 with TRBJ1-1; D gene unclear. The CDR3 has 12 amino acids. Germline-derived CDR1 and CDR2 are SGHTA and FQGNSA. The V and J ends lost 3 bases and 1 base respectively, with 3 bases between them.

This clonotype was counted at least ten times. The V call is TRBV3-1, the J call TRBJ2-1, with no clear D. CDR1 and CDR2 (germline): LGHDT, YNNKEL (reference sequence). The length of the CDR3 is 11 residues. V shed 4 bases and J shed 7 bases, with 5 bases lying between them. The CDR3 protein is CASSLFNEQFF. The CDR3 coding sequence is TGTGCCAGCAGCCTCTTTAATGAGCAGTTCTTC.

This clonotype turned up a few times. CDR3 DNA: TGCAGTGCCCCGGGACTAGCGGGATTTAGCTCCTACGAGCAGTACTTC. This encodes CSAPGLAGFSSYEQYF. The V gene is TRBV20-1, the J gene TRBJ2-7; TRBD2 matches 13 bases. The CDR3 totals 16 residues. Trimming removed 6 bases from V and 0 bases from J; junction bases left unmatched: 8. CDR1 is DFQATT, CDR2 SNEGSKA, per germline (reference sequence).

This clonotype occurred many times. This sequence joins TRBV20-1 and TRBJ1-4; TRBD1 might be the D (6 bases). In germline, CDR1 is DFQATT, CDR2 SNEGSKA (reference sequence). CDR3 length: 15 amino acids. Deletions cut 1 base from V and 8 bases from J, with 17 bases between. The CDR3 nucleotides are TGCAGTGCTAGAGGGGTGGGGGGCGTTGGCGAAAAACTGTTTTTT. Its protein product is CSARGVGGVGEKLFF.

In regard to this clonotype: A read error may explain this, as a much larger clone is one base away. The CDR3 region is CASSQTAGALYEQYF. In nucleotides, the CDR3 is TGCGCCAGCAGCCAAACAGCGGGAGCTCTATACGAGCAGTACTTC. The V and J genes are TRBV4-3 and TRBJ2-7, with 8 bases lining up with TRBD2. This CDR3 comprises 15 residues. Trimming at V came to 2 bases and at J to 4 bases, leaving 7 bases not matched to a gene. Germline-derived CDR1 and CDR2 are LGHNA and YSLEER.

This chain uses TRBV7-2 with TRBJ2-7; a weak D match, TRBD2 (7 bases). V was cut by 0 bases and J by 7 bases, with 10 bases left in between. Germline V CDR1 and CDR2: SGHTA, FQGNSA. The CDR3 runs 13 residues. This CDR3 is CASSLAGGLEQYF. CDR3 in DNA: TGTGCCAGCAGCTTAGCGGGGGGGCTTGAGCAGTACTTC.

This clonotype was picked up many times. The genes are TRBV20-1 and TRBJ1-1; the D gene is possibly TRBD1 (5 bases). CDR3 length: 15 amino acids. From germline, CDR1 is DFQATT and CDR2 SNEGSKA (reference sequence). V lost 5 bases to trimming and J lost 1 base, with 17 bases between them. CDR3 nucleotides: TGCAGTGCTGGGGGTTGGGAGGGCCGGAACACTGAAGCTTTCTTT. Encoded protein: CSAGGWEGRNTEAFF.

V gene TRBV7-2 combines with J gene TRBJ1-1, with a tentative D call TRBD1 (6 bases). The CDR3 contains 14 residues. Trimming removed 5 bases at V and 1 base at J, with 11 bases between. Germline V gene data show CDR1 as SGHTA and CDR2 as FQGNSA. CDR3 nucleotide sequence: TGTGCCAGCAGCCCCAGGGGACAGAACACTGAAGCTTTCTTT. It translates to CASSPRGQNTEAFF. The entire variable domain, with the rest obtained from reference TRBV7-2 and TRBJ1-1, is as follows: GAGVSQSPSNKVTEKGKDVELRCDPISGHTALYWYRQSLGQGLEFLIYFQGNSAPDKSGLPSDRFSAERTGGSVSTLTIQRTQQEDSAVYLCASSPRGQNTEAFFGQGTRLTVV.

Many counts were recorded for this clonotype. The chain joins TRBV9 to TRBJ1-5; TRBD1 is a possible D gene (5 bases). V gave up 4 bases and J gave up 4 bases, with 15 bases separating them. The CDR3 length is 15 residues. Germline V CDR1 and CDR2: SGDLS, YYNGEE. The CDR3 here is CASSPRGQPNQPQHF. For the CDR3, the DNA is TGTGCCAGCAGCCCGAGGGGTCAGCCTAATCAGCCCCAGCATTTT.

At least ten counts were recorded for this clonotype. J is TRBJ1-1 and V is TRBV5-1; D is unresolved. The CDR3 has 15 amino acids. V lost 0 bases to trimming and J lost 1 base, with 10 bases between them. The germline V gene encodes CDR1 SGHRS and CDR2 YFSETQ. CDR3 in DNA: TGCGCCAGCAGCTTGGTAGTGGAGGGGAACACTGAAGCTTTCTTT. This gives the protein CASSLVVEGNTEAFF.

This clonotype appeared many times. The V and J genes are TRBV6-1 and TRBJ1-2, with 9 bases matching TRBD1. Germline assignment: CDR1 MNHNS and CDR2 SASEGT. The CDR3 contains 15 residues. The V gene end was trimmed by 4 bases and the J gene end by 6 bases; junction bases not matched to a gene: 9. The DNA for the CDR3 is TGTGCCAGCAGTGGGACCCGGGACAGGGTTAATGGCTACACCTTC. As protein: CASSGTRDRVNGYTF.